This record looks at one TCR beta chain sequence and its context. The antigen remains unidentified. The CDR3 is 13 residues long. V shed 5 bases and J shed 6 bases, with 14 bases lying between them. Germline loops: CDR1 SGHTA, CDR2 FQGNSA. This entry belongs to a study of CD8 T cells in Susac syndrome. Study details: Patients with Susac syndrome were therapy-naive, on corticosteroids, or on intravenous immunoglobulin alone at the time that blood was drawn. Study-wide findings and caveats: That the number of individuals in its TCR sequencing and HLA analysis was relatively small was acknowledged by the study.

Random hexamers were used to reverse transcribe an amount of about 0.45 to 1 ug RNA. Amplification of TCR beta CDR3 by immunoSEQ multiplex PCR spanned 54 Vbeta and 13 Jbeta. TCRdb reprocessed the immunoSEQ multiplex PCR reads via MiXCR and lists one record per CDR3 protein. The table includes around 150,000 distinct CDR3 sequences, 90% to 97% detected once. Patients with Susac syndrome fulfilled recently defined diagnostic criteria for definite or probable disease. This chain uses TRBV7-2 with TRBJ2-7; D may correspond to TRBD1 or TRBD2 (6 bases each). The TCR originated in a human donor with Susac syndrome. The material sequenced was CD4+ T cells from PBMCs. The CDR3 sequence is CASSPRGRIEQYF. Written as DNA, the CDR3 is TGTGCCAGCAGCCCACGGGGGCGGATCGAGCAGTACTTC.